This T cell receptor (beta chain) is drawn from a study of OX40 agonist ivuxolimab in advanced cancers. Germline CDR1 is SGHAT and CDR2 is FQNNGV. V was trimmed by 4 bases and J by 4 bases, leaving 10 bases between them. The CDR3 sequence is 14 residues long. Generated by immunoSEQ multiplex PCR, the TCRdb table keeps only in-frame clones and is missing some. The data contain 65,000 to 100,000 clones, less than 95% of them seen just once; the ten biggest clones take up around 0.33%. The chain joins TRBV11-2 to TRBJ2-2, with no clear D. The input for sequencing was CD4+ or CD8+ T cells sorted from blood, taken in a trial of the OX40 agonist ivuxolimab. The sequence derives from an adult with an advanced solid tumor such as melanoma, head and neck, liver or kidney cancer. The CDR3 DNA reads TGTGCCAGCAGCTACCTGCGGAGCACCGGGGAGCTGTTTTTT. Protein sequence: CASSYLRSTGELFF.